Each of the 26 T cell receptor beta chains below was sequenced from the same sample in a study of human T cells and chemical hapten exposure. Documented time point: patch test 1, 2 weeks after DPC sensitization. Regarding treatment: therapeutic diphenylcyclopropenone sensitization with weekly scalp DPC. TCRdb re-called the RACE reads through MiXCR, storing one row per CDR3 protein. The sample consists of approximately 80,000 distinct CDR3 sequences, over 6% of them appearing once. The sequenced sample was whole blood, obtained in connection with sensitization to the hapten diphenylcyclopropenone (DPC). Receptors were obtained from a woman aged 30 to 39 with alopecia areata. Some clones in this sample may be carry-over from other donors' samples.

This clonotype has just a few counts. This chain joins TRBV30 and TRBJ1-4; 9 bases match TRBD1. The V gene end was trimmed by 0 bases and the J gene end by 10 bases; junction bases not matched to a gene: 6. Germline CDR1 is GTSNPN and CDR2 is SVGIG (reference sequence). The CDR3 spans 14 residues. This CDR3 is CAWSVTGGNGKLFF. CDR3 sequence (DNA): TGTGCCTGGAGTGTAACAGGGGGCAACGGAAAACTGTTTTTT.

This clonotype occurred many times. V usage is TRBV6-6 and J usage is TRBJ2-2, with D perhaps TRBD1 (7 bases). V gave up 7 bases and J gave up 4 bases, with 22 bases separating them. Germline V CDR1 and CDR2: MNHNY, SVGAGI (reference sequence). CDR3 length: 17 amino acids. The CDR3 sequence: CASTLSGAGGSTGELFF. CDR3 bases: TGTGCCAGCACCCTCTCAGGGGCAGGGGGGTCCACCGGGGAGCTGTTTTTT.

This chain joins TRBV5-1 and TRBJ2-3; 9 positions agree with TRBD1. The trim removed 4 bases at V and 1 base at J, leaving 13 bases unmatched. The germline CDR1 and CDR2 sequences are SGHRS and YFSETQ. The length of the CDR3 is 18 residues. The CDR3: CASSPALNTGGGTDTQYF. The DNA of the CDR3 is TGCGCCAGCAGCCCCGCTTTAAATACAGGGGGCGGCACAGATACGCAGTATTTT.

At least ten counts were recorded for this clonotype. The V gene is TRBV5-1, the J gene TRBJ1-1, with 9 bases aligning to TRBD1. Germline CDR1 and CDR2: SGHRS and YFSETQ. The trim removed 4 bases at V and 0 bases at J, leaving 4 bases unmatched. CDR3 size: 15 residues. CDR3 loop: CASSAGQGMNTEAFF. CDR3 nucleotide sequence: TGCGCCAGCAGCGCGGGACAGGGCATGAACACTGAAGCTTTCTTT.

This clonotype has a handful of counts. This chain connects TRBV6-1 to TRBJ2-7, with D perhaps given as TRBD1 or TRBD2 (6 bases each). The CDR3 has 13 residues. Trimming left V 6 bases short and J 2 bases short, with 11 bases between. In germline, CDR1 is MNHNS, CDR2 SASEGT. CDR3 bases: TGTGCCAGCAGGCACGGGGGCGCCTACGAGCAGTACTTC. It encodes CASRHGGAYEQYF.

This clonotype has a count of ten or more. This chain uses TRBV9 with TRBJ2-5; either TRBD1 or TRBD2 may supply D (6 bases each). This CDR3 contains 14 residues. Per germline, CDR1 SGDLS and CDR2 YYNGEE. The V and J ends lost 3 bases and 4 bases respectively, with 13 bases between them. DNA for the CDR3: TGTGCCAGCAGCGCCCCGGGGGCGGGAGAGACCCAGTACTTC. Its translation: CASSAPGAGETQYF.

This clonotype was seen at least ten times. J is TRBJ2-3 and V is TRBV9; D remains ambiguous. Trimming removed 0 bases at V and 1 base at J, with 6 bases between. The CDR3 is made up of 14 amino acids. The V gene's germline CDR1 is SGDLS and CDR2 YYNGEE. CDR3 loop: CASSVGRGTDTQYF. The DNA for the CDR3 is TGTGCCAGCAGCGTAGGCCGGGGCACAGATACGCAGTATTTT.

This clonotype was counted ten times or more. The J gene is TRBJ2-6, the V gene TRBV7-2, with a tentative D call TRBD1 (6 bases). The CDR3 has 15 residues. The ends were cut back, 7 bases at V and 2 bases at J, with 12 bases in the middle. Germline-derived CDR1 and CDR2 are SGHTA and FQGNSA. CDR3 sequence reads: CASTKNRAGANVLTF. CDR3 DNA sequence: TGTGCCAGCACCAAAAACAGGGCTGGGGCCAACGTCCTGACTTTC.

This clonotype was picked up a small number of times. This chain uses TRBV30 with TRBJ1-2; TRBD1 aligns across 9 bases. The CDR3 covers 13 residues. The V segment lost 4 bases and the J segment 3 bases; nucleotides outside the gene matches: 3. Looked up from germline, CDR1 is GTSNPN and CDR2 is SVGIG (reference sequence). CDR3 DNA: TGTGCCTGGATGACAGGGGGGGACTATGGCTACACCTTC. Translation gives CAWMTGGDYGYTF. The full variable domain, rest sourced from reference TRBV30 and TRBJ1-2, is SQTIHQWPATLVQPVGSPLSLECTVEGTSNPNLYWYRQAAGRGLQLLFYSVGIGQISSEVPQNLSASRPQDRQFILSSKKLLLSDSGFYLCAWMTGGDYGYTFGSGTRLTVV.

A few counts support this clonotype. The chain links TRBV12-3 or TRBV12-4 to TRBJ2-3; 15 nucleotides align to TRBD2. V was pared by 5 bases and J by 5 bases, with 5 bases of the junction left unmatched. This CDR3 region has 16 residues. Here the CDR3 reads CASSLGLAGGQDTQYF. The DNA for the CDR3 is TGTGCCAGCAGTCTCGGACTAGCGGGGGGGCAAGATACGCAGTATTTT.

Points on this clonotype: The junction and the germline gene differ at one end; a read error may be behind it. The chain employs TRBV18 and TRBJ1-6; no clear D gene. The CDR3 sequence is 17 residues long. Germline assignment: CDR1 KGHSH and CDR2 LQKENI. Written as DNA, the CDR3 is TGTGTCAGCTCACCACGCAAGCAGAGCTCCTATAATTCACCCCTCCACTTT. Protein sequence: CVSSPRKQSSYNSPLHF.

The table lists this clonotype with many counts. The chain links TRBV4-1 to TRBJ1-1, with TRBD1 matching over 8 bases. The V segment lost 2 bases and the J segment 5 bases; nucleotides outside the gene matches: 1. The CDR3 length is 13 residues. Germline V lookup: CDR1 MGHRA, CDR2 YSYEKL. Written as DNA, the CDR3 is TGCGCCAGCAGCCAATACAGGGGGACTGAAGCTTTCTTT. The encoded protein is CASSQYRGTEAFF.

This clonotype was detected a few times. The CDR3 loop reads CATSRDRDPRGSPLHF. The CDR3 DNA follows: TGTGCCACCAGCAGAGACCGGGACCCAAGGGGTTCACCCCTCCACTTT. The chain couples TRBV15 to TRBJ1-6, with a tentative D call TRBD1 (5 bases). Germline CDR1 is LNHNV and CDR2 is YYDKDF (reference sequence). CDR3 size: 16 residues. V lost 0 bases, J lost 9 bases, and 15 bases lay in between.

The V and J genes are TRBV28 and TRBJ2-7; D not certain. Trimming took off 4 bases at V and 0 bases at J, with 10 bases between the two ends. The CDR3 is 14 amino acids. In germline, CDR1 is MDHEN, CDR2 SYDVKM. CDR3 DNA: TGTGCCAGCAGTTCGCCCGGCTTCTCCTACGAGCAGTACTTC. This encodes CASSSPGFSYEQYF.

The chain combines TRBV7-9 with TRBJ1-1; D may be TRBD1 (6 bases). Trimming pared 0 bases from V and 5 bases from J, leaving 10 bases between. CDR3 size: 14 residues. Germline values: CDR1 SEHNR, CDR2 FQNEAQ (reference sequence). The DNA for the CDR3 is TGTGCCAGCAGCTTAGCGGCCAGGGGAACTGAAGCTTTCTTT. It yields the protein CASSLAARGTEAFF.

This clonotype was counted ten times or more. The chain employs TRBV2 and TRBJ2-7, with D possibly TRBD2 on 6 matching bases. The CDR3 is made up of 17 amino acids. CDR1 is SNHLY, CDR2 FYNNEI, per germline. Between the trimmed V and J ends, which lost 6 bases and 0 bases, there was a span of 21 bases. CDR3: CASSRAGTPISSYEQYF. The DNA of the CDR3 is TGTGCCAGCAGCCGGGCTGGGACTCCCATTAGCTCCTACGAGCAGTACTTC.

V gene TRBV7-9 combines with J gene TRBJ2-3; D might be TRBD1 (6 bases). The V gene's germline CDR1 is SEHNR and CDR2 FQNEAQ (reference sequence). V was clipped by 3 bases and J by 2 bases, with 15 bases between them. CDR3 length: 16 amino acids. The chain's CDR3 is CASSLGALRFTDTQYF. The CDR3 DNA reads as TGTGCCAGCAGCTTGGGGGCCTTACGATTCACAGATACGCAGTATTTT.

This clonotype was seen a few times. The V and J genes are TRBV7-9 and TRBJ2-7; a possible D gene is TRBD1 (6 bases). This CDR3 region has 15 residues. Germline CDR1 and CDR2: SEHNR and FQNEAQ (reference sequence). Trimming took 5 bases from V and 1 from J, leaving 15 bases between them. CDR3 sequence: CASSAGTPKSYEQYF. The DNA of the CDR3 is TGTGCCAGCAGCGCCGGGACACCCAAATCCTACGAGCAGTACTTC.

The table lists this clonotype with many counts. The genes are TRBV12-5 and TRBJ2-7; D uncertain. Germline CDR1 reads LGHNT; CDR2 reads FRNRAP. This CDR3 region has 12 residues. Trimming took off 7 bases at V and 1 base at J, with 8 bases between the two ends. Here the CDR3 DNA reads TGTGCTAGTGCGCTGGGATCCTACGAGCAGTACTTC. Residues: CASALGSYEQYF.

The sample holds many counts of this clonotype. The V and J genes are TRBV29-1 and TRBJ2-3; either TRBD1 or TRBD2 may fit D (5 bases each). V was clipped by 4 bases and J by 2 bases, with 10 bases between them. Germline values: CDR1 SQVTM, CDR2 ANQGSEA. The CDR3 runs to 13 residues. The CDR3 sequence is CSVAGPLTDTQYF. CDR3 coding DNA: TGCAGCGTTGCGGGACCCCTCACAGATACGCAGTATTTT.

CDR3 bases: TGTGCCAGCAGTTTAGGTCAGGGTGGACTGAACACTGAAGCTTTCTTT. Encoded protein: CASSLGQGGLNTEAFF. V usage is TRBV12-3 or TRBV12-4 and J usage is TRBJ1-1; the D gene is possibly TRBD1 (5 bases). Between the trimmed V and J ends, which lost 1 base and 0 bases, there was a span of 12 bases. This CDR3 is built from 16 residues.

Only a few counts were recorded for this clonotype. V usage is TRBV6-6 and J usage is TRBJ1-1; D might be TRBD1 (6 bases). Germline loops: CDR1 MNHNY, CDR2 SVGAGI (reference sequence). The CDR3 runs 15 residues. V lost 2 bases to trimming and J lost 6 bases, with 16 bases between them. CDR3 residues: CASSYRSGRGSEAFF. CDR3 bases: TGTGCCAGCAGTTACAGGTCGGGCAGGGGATCTGAAGCTTTCTTT.

This clonotype was found many times. DNA of the CDR3: TGTGCCAGCAGTGTGAGGGGTAGGAACACCGGGGAGCTGTTTTTT. It codes for CASSVRGRNTGELFF. The chain is built from TRBV2 and TRBJ2-2, with D perhaps being TRBD1 or TRBD2 (5 bases each). The germline CDR1 and CDR2 sequences are SNHLY and FYNNEI. The CDR3 has 15 residues. The V end lost 4 bases, the J end lost 1 base, and 10 bases lay between the germline ends. Variable domain in full (rest from reference TRBV2 and TRBJ2-2): EPEVTQTPSHQVTQMGQEVILRCVPISNHLYFYWYRQILGQKVEFLVSFYNNEISEKSEIFDDQFSVERPDGSNFTLKIRSTKLEDSAMYFCASSVRGRNTGELFFGEGSRLTVL.

In this sample, this clonotype turned up many times. The chain employs TRBV7-9 and TRBJ1-1; TRBD1 might be the D (5 bases). The V gene's germline CDR1 is SEHNR and CDR2 FQNEAQ (reference sequence). The CDR3 length is 13 residues. The V gene lost 2 bases and the J gene lost 4 bases, with 8 bases spanning the gap. The CDR3 loop is CASSLLGGTEAFF. The CDR3 DNA is TGTGCCAGCAGCTTATTGGGGGGCACTGAAGCTTTCTTT.

This clonotype turned up a few times. The chain employs TRBV7-9 and TRBJ1-3; weak D call: TRBD1 (5 bases). Germline assignment: CDR1 SEHNR and CDR2 FQNEAQ (reference sequence). V was shortened by 1 base and J by 2 bases, with 12 bases between the two germline ends. This CDR3 is built from 16 residues. In DNA, the CDR3 is TGTGCCAGCAGCTTAGTAAGGGGAATGGCTGGAAACACCATATATTTT. Translating gives CASSLVRGMAGNTIYF. Complete variable domain (other parts from reference TRBV7-9 and TRBJ1-3): DTGVSQNPRHKITKRGQNVTFRCDPISEHNRLYWYRQTLGQGPEFLTYFQNEAQLEKSRLLSDRFSAERPKGSFSTLEIQRTEQGDSAMYLCASSLVRGMAGNTIYFGEGSWLTVV.

The rearrangement links TRBV5-1 to TRBJ1-5, with D uncertain. Trimming removed 0 bases at V and 3 bases at J, with 7 bases between. CDR1 is SGHRS, CDR2 YFSETQ, per germline. This CDR3 contains 14 residues. The DNA of the CDR3 is TGCGCCAGCAGCTTGGGGCAGGACAATCAGCCCCAGCATTTT. Its protein is CASSLGQDNQPQHF.